Detailed here is one T cell receptor (beta chain). No antigen is known for it. Assay: immunoSEQ multiplex PCR; the TCRdb copy retains only in-frame clones and omits some. The sample lists around 330,000 clones, over 55% seen once, with about 6.7% in the top ten. The data originate from a study of cytotoxic CD8 clonotypes in ibrutinib-treated CLL. Whole-study results and caveats: Before falling back toward baseline at progression, clonality had risen at the time of ibrutinib response.

The germline CDR1 and CDR2 sequences are SGHDN and FVKESK. Trimming removed 4 bases from V and 9 bases from J, with 10 bases in between. CDR3 length: 13 residues. The sequencing used PBMCs, collected after 36 months of ibrutinib treatment. The chain combines TRBV14 with TRBJ1-6; a weak D match, TRBD1 (6 bases). This sequence was found in a human donor with chronic lymphocytic leukemia. CDR3 residues: CASSRTAFSPLHF. CDR3 in DNA: TGTGCCAGCAGCCGGACAGCATTTTCACCCCTCCACTTT.